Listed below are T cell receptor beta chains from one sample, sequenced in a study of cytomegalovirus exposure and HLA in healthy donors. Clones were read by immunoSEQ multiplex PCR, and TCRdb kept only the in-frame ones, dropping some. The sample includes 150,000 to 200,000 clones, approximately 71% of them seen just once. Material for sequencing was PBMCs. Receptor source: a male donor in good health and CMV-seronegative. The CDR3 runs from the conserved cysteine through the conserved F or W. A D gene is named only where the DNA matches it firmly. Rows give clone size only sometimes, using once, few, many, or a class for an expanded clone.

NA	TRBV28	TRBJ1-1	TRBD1	TGTGCCACCTCGAGGACAGGGACACCCGAAGCTTTCTTT	CATSRTGTPEAFF
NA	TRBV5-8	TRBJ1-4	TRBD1	TGTGCCAGCACCCTGGTCCCCGGGACAGGGGGTCCCCATGAAAAACTGTTTTTT	CASTLVPGTGGPHEKLFF
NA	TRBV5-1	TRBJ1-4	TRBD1	TGCGCCAGCAGCCCAAGGGGGACAGGGGGCCATGAAAAACTGTTTTTT	CASSPRGTGGHEKLFF
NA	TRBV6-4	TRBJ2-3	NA	TGTGCCAGCAGTGTCTGGACTAGCACAGATACGCAGTATTTT	CASSVWTSTDTQYF
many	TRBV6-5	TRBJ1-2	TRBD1	TGTGCCAGCAGTTACCGCGGACAGGGTACCTATGGCTACACCTTC	CASSYRGQGTYGYTF
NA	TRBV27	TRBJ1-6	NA	TGTGCCAGCAGTTTAAAGGTCGCGGGGGACTATAATTCACCCCTCCACTTT	CASSLKVAGDYNSPLHF
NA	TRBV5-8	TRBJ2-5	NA	TGTGCCAGCAGCTGGGGGGGCCCAGAGACCCAGTACTTC	CASSWGGPETQYF
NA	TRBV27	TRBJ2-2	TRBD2	TGTGCCAGCAGTCCAGGACTAGCTCCCGGGGAGCTGTTTTTT	CASSPGLAPGELFF
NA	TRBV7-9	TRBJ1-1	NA	TGTGCCAGCAGCTTAGCCGCGGACAGCGCTGAAGCTTTCTTT	CASSLAADSAEAFF
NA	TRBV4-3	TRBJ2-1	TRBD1	TGCGCCAGCAGCCAGAATACAGGGGGCCTGGACGGTGAGCAGTTCTTC	CASSQNTGGLDGEQFF
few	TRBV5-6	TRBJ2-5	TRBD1	TGTGCCAGCAGCTCGGGACAGGGGCTGAGAGAGACCCAGTACTTC	CASSSGQGLRETQYF
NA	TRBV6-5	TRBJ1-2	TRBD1	TGTGCCAGCAGTTACTTAACAGGGGGCAACTATGGCTACACCTTC	CASSYLTGGNYGYTF
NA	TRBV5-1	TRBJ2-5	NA	TGCGCCAGCAGCTGGGGGCTCCAAGAGACCCAGTACTTC	CASSWGLQETQYF
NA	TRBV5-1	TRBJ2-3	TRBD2	TGCGCCAGCAGACCCGGGACTACAGGCACAGATACGCAGTATTTT	CASRPGTTGTDTQYF
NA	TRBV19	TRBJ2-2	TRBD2	TGTGCCTGCCGGACTAGCGGGAGGGCCGGGAACACCGGGGAGCTGTTTTTT	CACRTSGRAGNTGELFF
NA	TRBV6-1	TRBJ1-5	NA	TGTGCCAGCAGTGTGGGACACCCCGAACCTCAGCCCCAGCATTTT	CASSVGHPEPQPQHF
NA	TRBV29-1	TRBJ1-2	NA	TGCAGCGTAGAACAGGTTCTTCTCTATGGCTACACCTTC	CSVEQVLLYGYTF
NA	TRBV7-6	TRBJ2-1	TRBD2	TGTGCCAGCAGCCCCATACTAGCGGACAATGAGCAGTTCTTC	CASSPILADNEQFF
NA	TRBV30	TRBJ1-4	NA	TGTGCCTGGAGAATGGGAGGAGAAAAACTGTTTTTT	CAWRMGGEKLFF
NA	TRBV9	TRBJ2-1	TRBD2	TGTGCCAGCAGCGTAGTAGGGACTAGCGGGGTTAGTGAGCAGTTCTTC	CASSVVGTSGVSEQFF
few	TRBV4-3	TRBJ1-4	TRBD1	TGCGCCAGCAGCCAAGATCTTCCGGGACAGGGAAGGGAAAAACTGTTTTTT	CASSQDLPGQGREKLFF
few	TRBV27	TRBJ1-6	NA	TGTGCCAGCAGTTTATCGGGAGGGTCGCACTATAATTCACCCCTCCACTTT	CASSLSGGSHYNSPLHF
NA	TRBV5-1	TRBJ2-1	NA	TGCGCCAGCAGCCCCGAGGCAAAATCCTACAATGAGCAGTTCTTC	CASSPEAKSYNEQFF
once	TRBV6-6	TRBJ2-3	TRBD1	TGTGCCAGCAGTTATTTAGGGACAGCACAAACAGATACGCAGTATTTT	CASSYLGTAQTDTQYF
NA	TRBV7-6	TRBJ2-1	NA	TGTGCCAGCAGCTTTCAGAGCCCCAGGAATGAGCAGTTCTTC	CASSFQSPRNEQFF
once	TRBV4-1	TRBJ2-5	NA	TGCGCCAGCAGCCAAGTTGAGTCGACTCAAGAGACCCAGTACTTC	CASSQVESTQETQYF
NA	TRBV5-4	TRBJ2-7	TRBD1	TGTGCCAGCAGCGTGGGACAGGTCAGCTCCTACGAGCAGTACTTC	CASSVGQVSSYEQYF
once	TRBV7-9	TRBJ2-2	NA	TGTGCCAGCAGCCCCTCCCAGGTCAGACCCGGGGAGCTGTTTTTT	CASSPSQVRPGELFF
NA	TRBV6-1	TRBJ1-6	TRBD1	TGTGCCAGCATGGAGGACAGGAGGAATAATTCACCCCTCCACTTT	CASMEDRRNNSPLHF
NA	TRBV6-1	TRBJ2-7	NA	TGTGCCAGCAGTGAACCGGGCAGGGGCTCCTACGAGCAGTACTTC	CASSEPGRGSYEQYF